This T cell receptor (beta chain) was profiled in a study of cytomegalovirus exposure and HLA in healthy donors. Study-wide findings and caveats: TCR beta V- and J-gene trimming, according to a later analysis, was linked to a missense DCLRE1C variant. The later analysis indicated that the majority of CMV-associated TCR beta chains appeared HLA-restricted.

V was clipped by 2 bases and J by 2 bases, with 4 bases between them. The CDR3 length is 12 residues. The germline V gene encodes CDR1 ENHRY and CDR2 SYGVKD. Details on this clone: Its specificity is unknown.

It was with 60 Vbeta and 13 Jbeta primers that the PCR ran. Produced via immunoSEQ multiplex PCR; TCRdb's table is partial and in-frame only. The table includes roughly 99,000 clones, roughly 80% detected once. Material for sequencing was PBMCs. The sequence came from a man under 40 in good health and CMV-seropositive. This chain connects TRBV10-3 to TRBJ2-7, with no clear D. CDR3 region: CAISERAYEQYF. The CDR3 DNA is TGTGCCATCAGTGAGAGAGCCTACGAGCAGTACTTC.